These 8 T cell receptor beta chains were sequenced from one sample in a study of blood T cell repertoires in COVID-19. Clones were read by immunoSEQ multiplex PCR, and TCRdb kept only the in-frame ones, dropping some. The sample consists of about 83,000 clones, 87% of them appearing once. Sequences were obtained from peripheral blood. Receptor source: a woman aged 45 to 65 with active or convalescent COVID-19.

This clone has a single count. J is TRBJ2-1 and V is TRBV7-3; 11 bases are a match to TRBD1. V gave up 1 base and J gave up 4 bases; unmatched junction bases: 3. The CDR3 covers 16 residues. CDR1 and CDR2 (germline): SGHTA, FQGTGA. CDR3 bases: TGTGCCAGCAGCTTAAGAGGGACAGGGGGATACAATGAGCAGTTCTTC. Its translation: CASSLRGTGGYNEQFF.

The chain joins TRBV19 to TRBJ1-1; 9 bases line up with TRBD1. The junction had 6 bases not matched to a gene; V was cut back by 6 bases and J by 10 bases. This CDR3 is built from 12 residues. Germline V gives CDR1 LNHDA, CDR2 SQIVND (reference sequence). CDR3 protein: CASRETGGTAFF. CDR3 DNA: TGTGCCAGTAGAGAAACAGGGGGCACAGCTTTCTTT.

The J gene is TRBJ2-1, the V gene TRBV9; D is possibly TRBD2 (5 bases). Germline V gene data show CDR1 as SGDLS and CDR2 as YYNGEE. Trimming took 3 bases from V and 3 from J, leaving 10 bases between them. CDR3 length: 14 amino acids. CDR3 in amino acids: CASSGRRGYNEQFF. As DNA, the CDR3 is TGTGCCAGCAGCGGACGTCGGGGCTACAATGAGCAGTTCTTC.

The chain couples TRBV10-3 to TRBJ1-2; 7 bases are a match to TRBD1. The germline V gene encodes CDR1 ENHRY and CDR2 SYGVKD. V trimming: 3 bases; J trimming: 3 bases; junction bases outside the gene matches: 1. The CDR3 sequence is 13 residues long. The CDR3 coding sequence is TGTGCCATCAGTGATCAGGGGGACTATGGCTACACCTTC. Translation gives CAISDQGDYGYTF.

This chain connects TRBV6-5 to TRBJ1-2, with D possibly matching TRBD1 (5 bases). The CDR3 covers 13 residues. Germline V gene lookup returns CDR1 MNHEY and CDR2 SVGAGI. The ends were cut back, 2 bases at V and 8 bases at J, with 12 bases in the middle. CDR3 loop: CASSYTGQGGYTF. The CDR3 nucleotides are TGTGCCAGCAGTTACACAGGCCAAGGAGGCTACACCTTC.

The genes are TRBV18 and TRBJ2-1, with 15 bases lining up with TRBD2. The trim removed 3 bases at V and 10 bases at J, leaving 10 bases unmatched. Germline V lookup: CDR1 KGHSH, CDR2 LQKENI. The CDR3 is made up of 17 amino acids. DNA of the CDR3: TGTGCCAGCTCACCGGGACCGGGACTAGCGGGGGGAGGAGAGCAGTTCTTC. Protein sequence: CASSPGPGLAGGGEQFF. Combining the CDR3 with reference TRBV18 and TRBJ2-1 gives the whole variable domain NAGVMQNPRHLVRRRGQEARLRCSPMKGHSHVYWYRQLPEEGLKFMVYLQKENIIDESGMPKERFSAEFPKEGPSILRIQQVVRGDSAAYFCASSPGPGLAGGGEQFFGPGTRLTVL.

This clone was counted between two and nine times. The J gene is TRBJ1-6, the V gene TRBV11-2, with 9 bases that match TRBD1. This CDR3 spans 13 amino acids. After removal of 0 bases from V and 16 bases from J, the junction contained 4 bases not matched to a gene. Germline CDR1 is SGHAT and CDR2 is FQNNGV. The CDR3 bases are TGTGCCAGCAGCTTAGATGGACAGGGGAAGCTCCACTTT. This sequence encodes CASSLDGQGKLHF.

This clone was counted only a few times. The chain is built from TRBV6-4 and TRBJ1-3, with D maybe TRBD1 (6 bases). CDR1 and CDR2 (germline): MRHNA, SNTAGT. Deletions cut 10 bases from V and 2 bases from J, with 18 bases between. The CDR3 spans 15 residues. CDR3 nucleotide sequence: TGTGCCATCAATCAGCCCGGGGGGCCTGGAAACACCATATATTTT. Amino acids: CAINQPGGPGNTIYF.